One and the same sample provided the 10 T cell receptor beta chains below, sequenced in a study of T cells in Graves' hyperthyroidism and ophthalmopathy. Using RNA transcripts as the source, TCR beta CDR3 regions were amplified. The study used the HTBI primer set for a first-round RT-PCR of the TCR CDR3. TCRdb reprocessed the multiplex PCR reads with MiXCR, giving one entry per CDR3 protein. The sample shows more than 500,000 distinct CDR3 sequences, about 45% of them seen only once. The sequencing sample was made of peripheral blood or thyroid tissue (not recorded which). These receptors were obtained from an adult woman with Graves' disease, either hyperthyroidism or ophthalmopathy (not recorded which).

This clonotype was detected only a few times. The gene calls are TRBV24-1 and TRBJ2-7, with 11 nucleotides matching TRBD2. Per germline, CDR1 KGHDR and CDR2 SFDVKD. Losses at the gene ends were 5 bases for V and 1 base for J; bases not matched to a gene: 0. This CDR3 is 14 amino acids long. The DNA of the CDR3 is TGTGCCACCAGTGCTAGCGGGAGGTCCTACGAGCAGTACTTC. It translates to CATSASGRSYEQYF.

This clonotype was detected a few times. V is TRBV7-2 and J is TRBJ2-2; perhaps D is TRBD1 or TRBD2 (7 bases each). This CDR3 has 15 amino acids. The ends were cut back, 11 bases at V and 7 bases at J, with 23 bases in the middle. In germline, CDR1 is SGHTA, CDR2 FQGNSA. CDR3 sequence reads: CAWSRGGGFFGELFF. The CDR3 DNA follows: TGTGCCTGGAGTAGGGGAGGGGGCTTCTTCGGGGAGCTGTTTTTT.

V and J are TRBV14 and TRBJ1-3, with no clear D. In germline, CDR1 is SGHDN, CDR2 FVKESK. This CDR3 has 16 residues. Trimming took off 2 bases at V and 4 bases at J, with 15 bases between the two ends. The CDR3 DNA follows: TGTGCCAGCAGCCAAATATCGCCGGCCTACGGAAACACCATATATTTT. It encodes CASSQISPAYGNTIYF.

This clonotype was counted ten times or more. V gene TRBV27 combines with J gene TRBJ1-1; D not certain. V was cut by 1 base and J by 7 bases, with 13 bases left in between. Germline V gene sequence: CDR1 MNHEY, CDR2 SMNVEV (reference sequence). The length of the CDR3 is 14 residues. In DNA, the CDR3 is TGTGCCAGCAGTTTATATGGGAGGCCAAATGAAGCTTTCTTT. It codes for CASSLYGRPNEAFF.

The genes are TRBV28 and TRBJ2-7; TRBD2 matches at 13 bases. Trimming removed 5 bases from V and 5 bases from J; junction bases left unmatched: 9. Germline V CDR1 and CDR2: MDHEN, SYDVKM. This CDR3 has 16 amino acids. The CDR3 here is CASSAPGTSGMDEQYF. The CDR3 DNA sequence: TGTGCCAGCAGTGCACCCGGGACTAGCGGGATGGACGAGCAGTACTTC.

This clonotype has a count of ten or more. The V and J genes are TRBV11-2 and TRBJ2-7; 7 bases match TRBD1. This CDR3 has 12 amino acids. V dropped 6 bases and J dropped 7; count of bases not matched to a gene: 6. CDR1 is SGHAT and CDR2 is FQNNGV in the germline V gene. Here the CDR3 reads CASRHRGREQYF. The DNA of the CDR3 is TGTGCCAGCAGACACAGGGGTCGTGAGCAGTACTTC.

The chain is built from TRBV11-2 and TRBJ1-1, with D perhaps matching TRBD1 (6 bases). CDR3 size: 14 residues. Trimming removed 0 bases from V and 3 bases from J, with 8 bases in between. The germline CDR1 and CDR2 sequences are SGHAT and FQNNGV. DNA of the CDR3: TGTGCCAGCAGCTTAGATCAGGGGTACACTGAAGCTTTCTTT. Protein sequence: CASSLDQGYTEAFF.

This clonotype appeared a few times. The CDR3 coding sequence is TGTGCCAGCAGCCGTCCGGGGGTGTATGGCTACACCTTC. Translating it yields CASSRPGVYGYTF. This chain links TRBV7-9 with TRBJ1-2, with TRBD1 as a possible D gene (5 bases). CDR1 is SEHNR and CDR2 is FQNEAQ in the germline V gene (reference sequence). The V end was cut by 5 bases, the J end by 5 bases, with 12 bases between. The CDR3 spans 13 residues.

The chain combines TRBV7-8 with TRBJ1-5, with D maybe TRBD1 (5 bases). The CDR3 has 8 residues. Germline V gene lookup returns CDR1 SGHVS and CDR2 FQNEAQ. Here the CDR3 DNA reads TGTGCTGGAGGGGCCCAGCATTTT. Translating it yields CAGGAQHF.

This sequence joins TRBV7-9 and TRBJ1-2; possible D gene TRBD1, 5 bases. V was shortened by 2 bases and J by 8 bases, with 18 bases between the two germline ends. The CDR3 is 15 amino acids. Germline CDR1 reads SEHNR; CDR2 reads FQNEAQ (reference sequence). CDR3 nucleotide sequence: TGTGCCAGCAGCTTATGGGGGGGAAGAGGAGTCGGCTACACCTTC. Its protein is CASSLWGGRGVGYTF.